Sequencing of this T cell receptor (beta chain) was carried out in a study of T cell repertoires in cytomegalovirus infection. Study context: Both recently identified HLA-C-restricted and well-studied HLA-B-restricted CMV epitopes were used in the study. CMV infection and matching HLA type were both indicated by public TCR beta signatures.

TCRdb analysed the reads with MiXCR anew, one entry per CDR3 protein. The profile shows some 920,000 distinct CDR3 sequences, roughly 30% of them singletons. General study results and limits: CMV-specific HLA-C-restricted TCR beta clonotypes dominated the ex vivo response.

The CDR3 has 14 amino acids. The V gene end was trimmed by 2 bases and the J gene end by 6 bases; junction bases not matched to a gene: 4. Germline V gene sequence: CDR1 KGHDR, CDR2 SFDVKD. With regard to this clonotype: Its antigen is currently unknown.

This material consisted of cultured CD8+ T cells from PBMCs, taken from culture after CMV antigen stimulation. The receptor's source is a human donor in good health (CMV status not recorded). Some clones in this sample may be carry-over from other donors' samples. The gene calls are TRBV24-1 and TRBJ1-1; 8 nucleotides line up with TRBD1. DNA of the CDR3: TGTGCCACCAGTGATTCAGGGGGCGCGGCTGAAGCTTTCTTT. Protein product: CATSDSGGAAEAFF.